This T cell receptor beta chain is drawn from a study of cytomegalovirus exposure and HLA in healthy donors. Points from the study as a whole: The tendency of first-cohort TCR clusters to co-occur in the 100 to 150 validation repertoires was identified by a subsequent analysis.

Concerning this clone: Its antigen is not known.

The CDR3 runs to 14 residues. V gave up 3 bases and J gave up 11 bases, with 20 bases separating them. Germline lookup yields CDR1 SGHNT and CDR2 YYREEE (reference sequence). Generated by immunoSEQ multiplex PCR, the TCRdb table keeps only in-frame clones and is missing some. The sample contains 160,000 or so clones, more than 70% of which appear only once. Material: PBMCs. The chain combines TRBV5-4 with TRBJ1-1, with a weak D call TRBD1 (6 bases). This sequence originates from a man aged 30-40 years in good health and CMV-seropositive. The CDR3, as DNA: TGTGCCAGCAGCTCCCCCAGGGCCCCCAGGGGTGCTTTCTTT. Encoded protein: CASSSPRAPRGAFF.